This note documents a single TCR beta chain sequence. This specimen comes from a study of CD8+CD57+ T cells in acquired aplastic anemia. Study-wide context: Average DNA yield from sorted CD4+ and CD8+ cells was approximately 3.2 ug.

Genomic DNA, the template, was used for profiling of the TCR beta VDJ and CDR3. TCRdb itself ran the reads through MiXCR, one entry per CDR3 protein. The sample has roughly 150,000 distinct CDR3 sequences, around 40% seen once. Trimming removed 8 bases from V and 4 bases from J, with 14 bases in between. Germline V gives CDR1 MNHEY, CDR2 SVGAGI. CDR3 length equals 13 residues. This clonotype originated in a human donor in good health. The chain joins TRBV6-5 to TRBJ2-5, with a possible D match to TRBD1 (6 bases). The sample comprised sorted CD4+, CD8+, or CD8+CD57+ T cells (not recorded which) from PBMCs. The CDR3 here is CASRQDLGETQYF. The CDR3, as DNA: TGTGCCAGCCGACAGGATCTGGGAGAGACCCAGTACTTC.